The 28 T cell receptor beta chains given below trace back to one sample, sequenced in a study of T cells in Graves' hyperthyroidism and ophthalmopathy. TCR beta CDR3 sequences were amplified from RNA transcripts. The primer set for the first-round RT-PCR of the TCR CDR3 was HTBI. TCRdb recomputed calls from the multiplex PCR reads with MiXCR, one row per CDR3 protein. Of roughly 700,000 distinct CDR3 sequences in the sample, 14% were seen once. The sample was blood. Every receptor here comes from a woman under 30 with Graves' hyperthyroidism.

The CDR3 is CATQGQFNQPQHF. The DNA of the CDR3 is TGTGCCACCCAAGGACAGTTTAATCAGCCCCAGCATTTT. The rearrangement links TRBV15 to TRBJ1-5, with D possibly TRBD1 on 6 matching bases. This CDR3 contains 13 residues. Trimming took 8 bases from V and 4 from J, leaving 12 bases between them. Germline V gene data show CDR1 as LNHNV and CDR2 as YYDKDF (reference sequence).

This clonotype appeared many times. This chain links TRBV28 with TRBJ2-7; D remains ambiguous. Germline V gene lookup returns CDR1 MDHEN and CDR2 SYDVKM. V was clipped by 4 bases and J by 4 bases, with 20 bases between them. This CDR3 has 16 amino acids. Here the CDR3 reads CASSYSIKARAYEQYF. The CDR3 DNA reads as TGTGCCAGCAGTTACTCGATTAAGGCCAGAGCGTACGAGCAGTACTTC.

The table lists this clonotype with many counts. This chain connects TRBV28 to TRBJ1-4; D is possibly TRBD1 (5 bases). This CDR3 spans 11 amino acids. Germline CDR1 is MDHEN and CDR2 is SYDVKM. V was cut by 6 bases and J by 9 bases, with 8 bases left in between. This CDR3 is CASRQGQKLFF. Written as DNA, the CDR3 is TGTGCCAGCAGGCAGGGTCAAAAACTGTTTTTT.

This clonotype was recorded many times. This sequence joins TRBV11-2 and TRBJ2-1; D gene unclear. V dropped 7 bases and J dropped 6 bases, with 10 bases sitting between them. The CDR3 spans 12 residues. Germline CDR1 is SGHAT and CDR2 is FQNNGV. The CDR3 nucleotides are TGTGCCAGCACCCTAGAGGCCAATGAGCAGTTCTTC. Translating it yields CASTLEANEQFF.

This clonotype came up many times. This sequence joins TRBV28 and TRBJ2-1; D is perhaps TRBD1 or TRBD2 (5 bases each). The ends were cut back, 6 bases at V and 4 bases at J, with 13 bases in the middle. Looked up from germline, CDR1 is MDHEN and CDR2 is SYDVKM. This CDR3 contains 14 residues. CDR3 DNA: TGTGCCAGCAGCTGGGGGATAGGGTACAATGAGCAGTTCTTC. The encoded protein is CASSWGIGYNEQFF.

There are a few counts of this clonotype. This rearrangement joins TRBV29-1 to TRBJ1-2; D is possibly TRBD1 (5 bases). V lost 2 bases to trimming and J lost 8 bases, with 12 bases between them. The CDR3 has 12 residues. Germline V CDR1 and CDR2: SQVTM, ANQGSEA. The CDR3 bases are TGCAGCGTTGAAACGCTTGGGGGAGGCTACACCTTC. Amino acid sequence: CSVETLGGGYTF. Looking up the rest from reference TRBV29-1 and TRBJ1-2 gives the full variable domain: SAVISQKPSRDICQRGTSLTIQCQVDSQVTMMFWYRQQPGQSLTLIATANQGSEATYESGFVIDKFPISRPNLTFSTLTVSNMSPEDSSIYLCSVETLGGGYTFGSGTRLTVV.

The chain joins TRBV4-3 to TRBJ1-6, with D uncertain. Trimming removed 0 bases from V and 0 bases from J, with 6 bases in between. Germline V gene sequence: CDR1 LGHNA, CDR2 YSLEER. The CDR3 has 16 amino acids. The CDR3: CASSQELASYNSPLHF. The CDR3 DNA reads TGCGCCAGCAGCCAAGAACTGGCCTCCTATAATTCACCCCTCCACTTT.

A word on this clonotype: At one boundary the junction diverges from the germline segment, which might be a read error. The J gene is TRBJ2-1, the V gene TRBV2; 11 bases agree with TRBD1. Per germline, CDR1 SNHLY and CDR2 FYNNEI. This CDR3 contains 13 residues. In DNA, the CDR3 is TGTACCAGCAAGGACAGGGGGCCGGATGAGCAGTTCTTC. Translated, it gives CTSKDRGPDEQFF.

This clonotype was counted between two and nine times. This chain links TRBV5-1 with TRBJ1-5; D call uncertain. Germline CDR1 SGHRS, CDR2 YFSETQ. The CDR3 loop spans 13 amino acids. Trimming removed 2 bases at V and 3 bases at J, with 6 bases between. CDR3 loop: CASSFGVNQPQHF. CDR3 DNA: TGCGCCAGCAGCTTTGGGGTCAATCAGCCCCAGCATTTT.

This clonotype has more than one count but fewer than ten. The chain carries TRBV18 and TRBJ1-6, with D perhaps matching TRBD1 (5 bases). V was clipped by 5 bases and J by 9 bases, with 14 bases between them. The CDR3 loop spans 14 amino acids. Germline loops: CDR1 KGHSH, CDR2 LQKENI. The CDR3 nucleotides read TGTGCCAGCTCAGCCGGGGCCCGCGGTTCACCCCTCCACTTT. This sequence encodes CASSAGARGSPLHF.

There are a few counts of this clonotype. The V gene is TRBV20-1, the J gene TRBJ1-5; D is unresolved. Trimming took 2 bases from V and 2 from J, leaving 10 bases between them. Germline-derived CDR1 and CDR2 are DFQATT and SNEGSKA (reference sequence). CDR3 size: 14 residues. The CDR3 protein is CSARFPERNQPQHF. CDR3 nucleotides: TGCAGTGCTAGATTCCCGGAGCGCAATCAGCCCCAGCATTTT.

The genes are TRBV14 and TRBJ2-1; 8 bases agree with TRBD2. Trimming at V came to 2 bases and at J to 2 bases, leaving 5 bases not matched to a gene. The CDR3 loop spans 16 amino acids. Germline-derived CDR1 and CDR2 are SGHDN and FVKESK. Here the CDR3 DNA reads TGTGCCAGCAGCCAATACGGGACTAGGCCCTACAATGAGCAGTTCTTC. It translates to CASSQYGTRPYNEQFF.

The rearrangement joins TRBV4-2 to TRBJ2-3; 10 positions agree with TRBD2. Germline trimming cut 3 bases from V and 2 bases from J; bases unmatched to any gene: 8. The germline V gene encodes CDR1 LGHNA and CDR2 YNFKEQ. CDR3 length: 17 residues. The CDR3, as DNA: TGTGCCAGCAGCCATCCCGAGACTAGCGGGTTCACAGATACGCAGTATTTT. Its protein is CASSHPETSGFTDTQYF.

This sequence joins TRBV28 and TRBJ2-7; TRBD1 aligns across 9 bases. CDR3 length: 17 amino acids. V lost 5 bases and J lost 2; bases outside the gene matches: 13. Germline V CDR1 and CDR2: MDHEN, SYDVKM. The CDR3 reads CASSPPPGTGIPYEQYF. The CDR3 coding sequence is TGTGCCAGCAGTCCACCCCCCGGGACAGGGATTCCCTACGAGCAGTACTTC.

This clonotype showed up just a few times. The chain recombines TRBV5-1 with TRBJ2-5; TRBD1 agrees at 7 bases. V was clipped by 4 bases and J by 2 bases; unmatched bases: 23. The CDR3 consists of 20 residues. Germline values: CDR1 SGHRS, CDR2 YFSETQ. The CDR3 nucleotides read TGCGCCAGCAGCGCCATGTTGTCGTGGACAGGCCAATTCCCACAAGAGACCCAGTACTTC. Protein: CASSAMLSWTGQFPQETQYF.

This clonotype was observed many times. The CDR3: CASSSLPSGSDYNEQFF. The CDR3 bases are TGTGCCAGCAGCTCTTTACCAAGCGGGAGTGATTACAATGAGCAGTTCTTC. V usage is TRBV11-2 and J usage is TRBJ2-1, with TRBD2 matching over 8 bases. Trimming cost V 4 bases and J 4 bases; bases outside gene matches: 12. Germline loops: CDR1 SGHAT, CDR2 FQNNGV. The CDR3 contains 17 residues.

This clonotype has at least ten counts. The chain has TRBV11-3 and TRBJ2-1, with 10 bases aligning to TRBD2. Germline values: CDR1 SGHNT, CDR2 YENEEA. The CDR3 has 16 amino acids. The ends lost 4 bases at V and 4 bases at J; junction bases unmatched: 7. CDR3 sequence (DNA): TGTGCCAGCAGCTCGAGGGGTAGCGGGAGGTACAATGAGCAGTTCTTC. It encodes CASSSRGSGRYNEQFF. The full variable domain, with the rest looked up from reference TRBV11-3 and TRBJ2-1, is EAGVVQSPRYKIIEKKQPVAFWCNPISGHNTLYWYLQNLGQGPELLIRYENEEAVDDSQLPKDRFSAERLKGVDSTLKIQPAELGDSAVYLCASSSRGSGRYNEQFFGPGTRLTVL.

This clonotype was found a few times. The chain joins TRBV7-9 to TRBJ2-1, with a tentative D call TRBD2 (5 bases). The germline V gene has CDR1 SEHNR and CDR2 FQNEAQ (reference sequence). The V gene lost 7 bases and the J gene lost 2 bases, with 15 bases spanning the gap. CDR3 length equals 15 residues. The CDR3 sequence: CASTRTRAAYNEQFF. CDR3 bases: TGTGCCAGCACCCGGACGCGGGCAGCCTACAATGAGCAGTTCTTC. Filled out from reference TRBV7-9 and TRBJ2-1, the complete variable domain reads DTGVSQNPRHKITKRGQNVTFRCDPISEHNRLYWYRQTLGQGPEFLTYFQNEAQLEKSRLLSDRFSAERPKGSFSTLEIQRTEQGDSAMYLCASTRTRAAYNEQFFGPGTRLTVL.

This clonotype was seen many times. CDR3: CASSQRLAGGKETQYF. The CDR3 DNA follows: TGTGCCAGCAGCCAACGACTAGCGGGAGGGAAGGAGACCCAGTACTTC. The chain recombines TRBV3-1 with TRBJ2-5, with 14 bases lining up with TRBD2. The junction had 4 bases not matched to a gene; V was cut back by 2 bases and J by 5 bases. CDR3 length: 16 residues. Germline-derived CDR1 and CDR2 are LGHDT and YNNKEL (reference sequence).

The rearrangement joins TRBV6-1 to TRBJ2-6; the D gene is possibly TRBD1 (5 bases). The V and J ends lost 0 bases and 0 bases respectively, with 12 bases between them. The germline V gene has CDR1 MNHNS and CDR2 SASEGT. The CDR3 contains 18 residues. This CDR3 reads CASSEASTAHSGANVLTF. The DNA for the CDR3 is TGTGCCAGCAGTGAAGCATCGACAGCCCACTCTGGGGCCAACGTCCTGACTTTC.

This clonotype has ten or more counts. The V gene is TRBV10-3, the J gene TRBJ2-5; D possibly corresponds to TRBD2 (5 bases). The CDR3 length is 14 residues. Germline CDR1 is ENHRY and CDR2 is SYGVKD. Deletions cut 0 bases from V and 9 bases from J, with 14 bases between. As DNA, the CDR3 is TGTGCCATCAGTGAGTCGGAACTAGTTGTGTCCCAGTACTTC. Its protein is CAISESELVVSQYF.

V is TRBV20-1 and J is TRBJ2-1, with TRBD2 matching 12 bases. The CDR3 has 15 amino acids. V shed 3 bases, J shed 4 bases, and the junction held 4 bases outside the gene matches. Germline lookup yields CDR1 DFQATT and CDR2 SNEGSKA (reference sequence). CDR3 amino acids: CSARTSGSLYNEQFF. CDR3 DNA: TGCAGTGCTAGGACTAGCGGGAGCCTTTACAATGAGCAGTTCTTC.

The chain combines TRBV19 with TRBJ1-6; D is unclear. This CDR3 contains 14 residues. Trimming stripped 0 bases from V and 10 bases from J, with 10 bases between. Germline V gives CDR1 LNHDA, CDR2 SQIVND (reference sequence). In nucleotides, the CDR3 is TGTGCCAGTAGTATAGATCCGGGGTTCTCACCCCTCCACTTT. It yields the protein CASSIDPGFSPLHF.

The chain uses TRBV28 and TRBJ2-1; either TRBD1 or TRBD2 may supply D (5 bases each). Trimming removed 10 bases from V and 1 base from J, with 20 bases in between. Germline lookup yields CDR1 MDHEN and CDR2 SYDVKM. This CDR3 contains 16 residues. The chain's CDR3 is CATTSGTLSSYNEQFF. In DNA, the CDR3 is TGTGCCACCACCTCCGGGACCCTGTCGTCCTACAATGAGCAGTTCTTC. Full variable domain (remainder filled in from reference TRBV28 and TRBJ2-1): DVKVTQSSRYLVKRTGEKVFLECVQDMDHENMFWYRQDPGLGLRLIYFSYDVKMKEKGDIPEGYSVSREKKERFSLILESASTNQTSMYLCATTSGTLSSYNEQFFGPGTRLTVL.

Concerning this clonotype: This sequence may be a read error, since a much larger clone differs from it by one base. The chain links TRBV24-1 to TRBJ2-3; D uncertain. Germline lookup yields CDR1 KGHDR and CDR2 SFDVKD. The CDR3 contains 14 residues. Trimming cost V 12 bases and J 4 bases, with 19 bases left between them. CDR3 DNA sequence: TGTGCCGTCGGCTGGAGTGGCAAGGCAGATACGCAGTATTTT. This translates into CAVGWSGKADTQYF.

The chain recombines TRBV4-1 with TRBJ2-1; unclear D gene. The V gene's germline CDR1 is MGHRA and CDR2 YSYEKL. Trimming cost V 2 bases and J 5 bases, with 25 bases left between them. This CDR3 has 19 residues. CDR3 amino acids: CASSQRVRRSGQINNEQFF. The CDR3 DNA reads as TGCGCCAGCAGCCAAAGGGTCCGTAGATCCGGGCAAATTAACAATGAGCAGTTCTTC.

This clonotype came up many times. V and J are TRBV12-3 or TRBV12-4 and TRBJ2-2, with D possibly TRBD2 on 6 matching bases. The CDR3 covers 16 residues. Between the trimmed V and J ends, which lost 3 bases and 1 base, there was a span of 12 bases. CDR3 DNA sequence: TGTGCCAGCAGTTTCGGTCACGGGGGGAACACCGGGGAGCTGTTTTTT. As protein: CASSFGHGGNTGELFF.

The chain couples TRBV12-3 or TRBV12-4 to TRBJ2-2; D is uncertain. This CDR3 has 16 residues. Deletions cut 3 bases from V and 0 bases from J, with 11 bases between. CDR3 bases: TGTGCCAGCAGTTTTAGATGGAATACGAACACCGGGGAGCTGTTTTTT. The encoded protein is CASSFRWNTNTGELFF.